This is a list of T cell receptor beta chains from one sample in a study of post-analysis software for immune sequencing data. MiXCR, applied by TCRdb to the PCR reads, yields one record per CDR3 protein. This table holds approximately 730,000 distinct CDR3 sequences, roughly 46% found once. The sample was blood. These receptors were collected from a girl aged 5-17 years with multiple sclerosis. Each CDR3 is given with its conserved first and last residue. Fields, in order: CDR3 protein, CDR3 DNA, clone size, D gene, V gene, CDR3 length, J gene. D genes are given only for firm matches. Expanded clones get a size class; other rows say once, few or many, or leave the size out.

CDR3: CASSLLDSSMNTEAFF
DNA: TGTGCCAGCAGCTTATTAGACAGCTCAATGAACACTGAAGCTTTCTTT
size: few
D: -
V: TRBV7-8
length: 16
J: TRBJ1-1

CDR3: CASGKREAQYF
DNA: TGTGCCAGCGGCAAGCGGGAGGCGCAGTATTTT
size: few
D: TRBD2
V: TRBV12-3/TRBV12-4
length: 11
J: TRBJ2-3

CDR3: CASTLGTGEYEQYF
DNA: TGCGCCAGCACCCTAGGGACAGGAGAGTACGAGCAGTACTTC
size: few
D: TRBD1
V: TRBV5-1
length: 14
J: TRBJ2-7

CDR3: CASSLRGTSGFEEQYF
DNA: TGTGCCAGCAGCTTAAGGGGGACTAGCGGGTTTGAGGAGCAGTACTTC
size: -
D: TRBD2
V: TRBV7-3
length: 16
J: TRBJ2-7

CDR3: CASSLNDRGAGYTF
DNA: TGTGCCAGCAGCCTGAACGACAGGGGGGCCGGCTACACCTTC
size: few
D: TRBD1
V: TRBV6-5
length: 14
J: TRBJ1-2

CDR3: CASSHDRGVDTQYF
DNA: TGCGCCAGCAGCCATGACCGGGGTGTTGATACGCAGTATTTT
size: few
D: -
V: TRBV4-3
length: 14
J: TRBJ2-3

CDR3: CSAIETTSPYEQYF
DNA: TGCAGTGCAATCGAAACCACCTCCCCCTACGAGCAGTACTTC
size: few
D: -
V: TRBV20-1
length: 14
J: TRBJ2-7

CDR3: CASSLSFPGGPETQYF
DNA: TGTGCCAGCAGCTTGTCCTTTCCGGGAGGGCCAGAGACCCAGTACTTC
size: -
D: TRBD2
V: TRBV7-2
length: 16
J: TRBJ2-5

CDR3: CASKGVGANVLTF
DNA: TGTGCCAGCAAAGGTGTCGGGGCCAACGTCCTGACTTTC
size: few
D: -
V: TRBV2
length: 13
J: TRBJ2-6

CDR3: CSASHDGGLAETQYF
DNA: TGCAGTGCTAGCCACGATGGGGGGCTGGCGGAGACCCAGTACTTC
size: few
D: -
V: TRBV20-1
length: 15
J: TRBJ2-5